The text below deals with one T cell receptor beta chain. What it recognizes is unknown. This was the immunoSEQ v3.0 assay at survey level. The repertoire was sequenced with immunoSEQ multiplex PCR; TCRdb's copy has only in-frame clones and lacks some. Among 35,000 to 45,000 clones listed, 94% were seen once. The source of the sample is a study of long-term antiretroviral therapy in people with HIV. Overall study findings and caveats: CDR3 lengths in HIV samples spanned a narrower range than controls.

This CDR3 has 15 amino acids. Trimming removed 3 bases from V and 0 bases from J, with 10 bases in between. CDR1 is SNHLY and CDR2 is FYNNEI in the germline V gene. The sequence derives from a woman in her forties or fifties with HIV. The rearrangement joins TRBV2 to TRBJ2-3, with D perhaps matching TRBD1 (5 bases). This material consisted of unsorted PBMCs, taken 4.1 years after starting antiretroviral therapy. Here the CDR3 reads CASSDRGSSTDTQYF. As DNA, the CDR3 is TGTGCCAGCAGTGATAGGGGTTCTAGCACAGATACGCAGTATTTT.